This passage covers 11 T cell receptor beta chains from one sample sequenced in a study of blood T cell repertoires in COVID-19. Profiling relied on immunoSEQ multiplex PCR, and the TCRdb table lists in-frame clones only, not all of them. The sample lists hundreds of thousands of clones, about nine tenths occurring once. Sequencing used peripheral blood. These receptors were collected from a woman aged 30 to 39 with active or convalescent COVID-19.

V gene TRBV2 combines with J gene TRBJ2-5, with TRBD2 matching over 13 bases. This CDR3 has 14 residues. The J segment lost 5 bases and the V segment lost 6 bases, leaving 3 bases of the junction unmatched. The germline CDR1 and CDR2 sequences are SNHLY and FYNNEI. As DNA, the CDR3 is TGTGCCAGCAGACTAGCGGGAGGGACGGAGACCCAGTACTTC. It codes for CASRLAGGTETQYF.

The V call is TRBV5-6, the J call TRBJ1-1; 10 nucleotides line up with TRBD1. This CDR3 contains 14 residues. Per the germline V gene, CDR1 is SGHDT and CDR2 is YYEEEE. V gave up 2 bases and J gave up 12 bases; unmatched junction bases: 10. The CDR3 here is CASSLPGQGLLPFF. In DNA form, the CDR3 reads TGTGCCAGCAGCTTACCGGGACAGGGGTTGTTACCTTTCTTT. The complete variable domain, with remaining parts taken from reference TRBV5-6 and TRBJ1-1, reads DAGVTQSPTHLIKTRGQQVTLRCSPKSGHDTVSWYQQALGQGPQFIFQYYEEEERQRGNFPDRFSGHQFPNYSSELNVNALLLGDSALYLCASSLPGQGLLPFFGQGTRLTVV.

J is TRBJ1-4 and V is TRBV6-5; D perhaps matches TRBD1 (5 bases). Germline V gene lookup returns CDR1 MNHEY and CDR2 SVGAGI. Deletions cut 6 bases from V and 0 bases from J, with 11 bases between. This CDR3 comprises 15 residues. CDR3 nucleotide sequence: TGTGCCAGCAGACGCGGGGGAGCAACTAATGAAAAACTGTTTTTT. Translating it yields CASRRGGATNEKLFF.

The chain is built from TRBV24-1 and TRBJ1-1; D is unclear. Trimming removed 7 bases at V and 5 bases at J, with 7 bases between. This CDR3 region has 11 residues. CDR1 and CDR2 (germline): KGHDR, SFDVKD. The CDR3 is CATRAGTEAFF. The CDR3 DNA reads TGTGCCACCAGGGCGGGGACTGAAGCTTTCTTT.

This chain links TRBV19 with TRBJ1-5; D is unresolved. CDR1 and CDR2 from the germline V gene are LNHDA and SQIVND (reference sequence). The CDR3 extends over 12 amino acids. Deletions cut 10 bases from V and 6 bases from J, with 13 bases between. Here the CDR3 reads CATWPPGQPQHF. CDR3 DNA: TGTGCCACCTGGCCCCCGGGTCAGCCCCAGCATTTT. Together with reference TRBV19 and TRBJ1-5, the CDR3 gives the full variable domain: DGGITQSPKYLFRKEGQNVTLSCEQNLNHDAMYWYRQDPGQGLRLIYYSQIVNDFQKGDIAEGYSVSREKKESFPLTVTSAQKNPTAFYLCATWPPGQPQHFGDGTRLSIL.

A few counts support this clone. V is TRBV5-4 and J is TRBJ2-2; 8 nucleotides match TRBD2. The V and J ends lost 4 bases and 0 bases, in that order; junction bases with no gene match: 5. The germline V gene has CDR1 SGHNT and CDR2 YYREEE (reference sequence). This CDR3 is 16 amino acids long. The CDR3 DNA reads as TGTGCCAGCAGCCCACCAGCGGGGGCGAACACCGGGGAGCTGTTTTTT. Its translation: CASSPPAGANTGELFF.

DNA for the CDR3: TGTGCCACCAGCCTCGGACAGGGTTTTGGCTACACCTTC. As protein: CATSLGQGFGYTF. The rearrangement uses TRBV24-1 and TRBJ1-2; 8 positions agree with TRBD1. Germline trimming cut 7 bases from V and 7 bases from J; bases unmatched to any gene: 7. Germline CDR1 is KGHDR and CDR2 is SFDVKD. The CDR3 is 13 residues long.

V and J are TRBV21-1 and TRBJ2-5; the table's D gene call, TRBD1, was not cross checked with the DNA. TRBV21-1 is classified as a pseudogene. The CDR3 runs 14 residues. CDR3 bases: TGTGCCAGCAGCAACAGGGGTGGCGGCGAGACCCAGTACTTC. It specifies CASSNRGGGETQYF.

This clone came up a few times. The chain combines TRBV7-6 with TRBJ2-2; 10 bases line up with TRBD2. This CDR3 comprises 16 residues. V lost 1 base to trimming and J lost 4 bases; unmatched junction nucleotides: 3. From germline, CDR1 is SGHVS and CDR2 FNYEAQ. CDR3 nucleotides: TGTGCCAGCAGCTTAGTAGCGGGGGGCGGCACCGGGGAGCTGTTTTTT. Translating it yields CASSLVAGGGTGELFF.

The rearrangement links TRBV29-1 to TRBJ1-4, with D possibly TRBD1 on 6 matching bases. Deletions cut 4 bases from V and 5 bases from J, with 11 bases between. From germline, CDR1 is SQVTM and CDR2 ANQGSEA. This CDR3 is 13 amino acids long. In DNA, the CDR3 is TGCAGCGTTGTCCAGGGGCAGAATGAAAAACTGTTTTTT. Its translation: CSVVQGQNEKLFF.

This chain connects TRBV5-1 to TRBJ2-1, with TRBD2 matching 12 bases. Looked up from germline, CDR1 is SGHRS and CDR2 is YFSETQ. This CDR3 spans 16 amino acids. J was trimmed by 7 bases and V by 2 bases; bases with no gene match: 7. This CDR3 reads CASSLDGTSGLNEQFF. The DNA of the CDR3 is TGCGCCAGCAGCTTAGACGGGACTAGCGGGTTAAATGAGCAGTTCTTC.